A selection of T cell receptor beta chains follows, all from one sample in a study of tumor-infiltrating lymphocytes in localized non-small cell lung cancer. TCRdb's table, derived via immunoSEQ multiplex PCR, lists solely in-frame clones and lacks some. The sample shows around 16,000 clones, 73% of them seen only once. The sequenced material came from lung tumor tissue. The receptor set was obtained from a human donor with non-small cell lung cancer. The CDR3 runs from the conserved cysteine through the conserved F or W. D genes are given only for firm matches. Clone size is not always given. Where it is, it says once, few, many or a class for expanded clones.

v_gene	j_gene	abundance	d_gene	CDR3aa	CDR3nt
TRBV25-1	TRBJ2-1	few	NA	CASARLFNEQFF	TGTGCCAGCGCCCGGTTGTTCAATGAGCAGTTCTTC
TRBV7-2	TRBJ2-3	NA	TRBD2	CASSFGTGGGTQYF	TGTGCCAGCAGCTTTGGGACTGGGGGGGGTACGCAGTATTTT
TRBV6-5	TRBJ2-3	NA	NA	CASSPRGATTQYF	TGTGCCAGCAGTCCCCGGGGGGCCACGACGCAGTATTTT
TRBV10-3	TRBJ2-2	once	TRBD1	CAITDRRSTGELFF	TGTGCCATCACGGACAGGAGATCCACCGGGGAGCTGTTTTTT
TRBV2	TRBJ2-5	NA	TRBD1	CASTRTGETQYF	TGTGCCAGCACCAGGACAGGGGAGACCCAGTACTTC
TRBV30	TRBJ2-2	NA	NA	CAWSERDRNTGELFF	TGTGCCTGGAGTGAGCGGGACAGGAACACCGGGGAGCTGTTTTTT
TRBV5-1	TRBJ2-1	NA	NA	CASSRGGSEYNEQFF	TGCGCCAGCAGCCGCGGCGGTAGCGAATACAATGAGCAGTTCTTC
TRBV5-6	TRBJ2-7	NA	TRBD2	CASSPTEAGGYEQYF	TGTGCCAGCAGCCCCACGGAAGCGGGAGGTTACGAGCAGTACTTC
TRBV7-2	TRBJ2-7	NA	NA	CASSPDYEQYF	TGTGCCAGCAGCCCAGACTACGAGCAGTACTTC
TRBV2	TRBJ1-1	NA	TRBD1	CASNRGTGNTEAFF	TGTGCCAGCAACCGGGGGACAGGGAATACTGAAGCTTTCTTT
TRBV7-3	TRBJ1-5	NA	TRBD1	CASSTQGRRQPQHF	TGTGCCAGCAGCACACAGGGGAGGCGACAGCCCCAGCATTTT
TRBV7-8	TRBJ2-2	once	NA	CASSPKRFPSRELFF	TGTGCCAGCAGCCCTAAGCGGTTTCCGTCCCGGGAGCTGTTTTTT
TRBV4-1	TRBJ2-2	few	NA	CASSPGRETGELFF	TGCGCCAGCAGCCCTGGACGGGAGACCGGGGAGCTGTTTTTT
TRBV30	TRBJ1-1	few	NA	CAWSGGGRWNTEAFF	TGTGCCTGGAGTGGAGGTGGACGTTGGAACACTGAAGCTTTCTTT
TRBV7-8	TRBJ1-6	NA	NA	CASSYSSYNSPLHF	TGTGCCAGCAGCTACAGCTCCTATAATTCACCCCTCCACTTT
TRBV28	TRBJ2-7	NA	NA	CASSLYRRGRNEQYF	TGTGCCAGCAGTTTATATCGGAGGGGGCGAAACGAGCAGTACTTC
TRBV5-4	TRBJ2-7	NA	NA	CASSPEQGYEQYF	TGTGCCAGCAGCCCGGAACAGGGCTACGAGCAGTACTTC
TRBV5-1	TRBJ2-7	NA	TRBD2	CASSSGLAGVEQYF	TGCGCCAGCAGCAGTGGACTAGCGGGAGTTGAGCAGTACTTC
TRBV9	TRBJ2-1	once	TRBD1	CASSKRQGTTYNEQFF	TGTGCCAGCAGCAAGCGACAGGGGACCACCTACAATGAGCAGTTCTTC
TRBV29-1	TRBJ2-5	medium-sized	TRBD1	CSALGQGAFETQYF	TGCAGCGCCCTCGGACAGGGGGCTTTCGAGACCCAGTACTTC
TRBV4-1	TRBJ2-7	NA	NA	CASSQVYGTEQYF	TGCGCCAGCAGCCAAGTGTACGGGACAGAGCAGTACTTC
TRBV13	TRBJ1-5	NA	NA	CASSSKNPGQGIYSNQPQHF	TGTGCCAGCAGCTCAAAAAATCCGGGACAAGGGATTTATAGCAATCAGCCCCAGCATTTT
TRBV5-1	TRBJ1-3	NA	NA	CASSLGPSGNTIYF	TGCGCCAGCAGCTTGGGGCCCTCTGGAAACACCATATATTTT
TRBV14	TRBJ2-1	NA	TRBD2	CASSHRLAGQMDEQFF	TGTGCCAGCAGCCACCGACTAGCGGGGCAGATGGATGAGCAGTTCTTC
TRBV7-9	TRBJ2-7	NA	NA	CASSTGGGEQYF	TGTGCCAGCAGCACTGGGGGCGGGGAGCAGTACTTC
TRBV4-1	TRBJ2-1	NA	TRBD2	CASSQTSGSRGQFF	TGCGCCAGCAGCCAAACTAGCGGGAGTAGGGGGCAGTTCTTC
TRBV6-1	TRBJ2-6	NA	NA	CASRPGSGANVLTF	TGTGCCAGCAGACCCGGGTCTGGGGCCAACGTCCTGACTTTC
TRBV29-1	TRBJ1-4	NA	NA	CSVQQGGREKLFF	TGCAGCGTTCAGCAGGGCGGGAGGGAAAAACTGTTTTTT
TRBV10-1	TRBJ2-1	NA	NA	CASSEAEGAIFKQFF	TGCGCCAGCAGTGAGGCGGAGGGGGCTATTTTTAAGCAGTTCTTC
TRBV28	TRBJ2-5	NA	NA	CASSTQGGQETQYF	TGTGCCAGCAGCACCCAAGGGGGCCAAGAGACCCAGTACTTC
TRBV5-6	TRBJ1-2	NA	NA	CASSFVKRHLESGYGYTF	TGTGCCAGCAGCTTCGTAAAGAGGCACCTTGAAAGCGGCTATGGCTACACCTTC
TRBV21-1	TRBJ2-5	NA	NA	CASSRQGSGTQYF	TGTGCCAGCAGCAGACAGGGGAGTGGGACCCAGTACTTC
TRBV30	TRBJ2-7	NA	NA	CAWSVGVGYEQYF	TGTGCCTGGAGTGTAGGGGTAGGATACGAGCAGTACTTC
TRBV27	TRBJ2-2	NA	TRBD2	CASRGTSGGGELFF	TGTGCCAGCAGGGGGACTAGCGGAGGCGGGGAGCTGTTTTTT
TRBV29-1	TRBJ2-3	NA	TRBD1	CSVADRGPLTDTQYF	TGCAGCGTCGCAGACAGGGGGCCTCTCACAGATACGCAGTATTTT
TRBV6-1	TRBJ1-5	NA	NA	CASSELISSNQPQHF	TGTGCCAGCAGTGAACTTATCTCTAGCAATCAGCCCCAGCATTTT
TRBV15	TRBJ2-5	NA	NA	CATSRDPSGEQYF	TGTGCCACCAGCAGAGACCCGAGTGGGGAGCAGTACTTC
TRBV4-2	TRBJ1-1	NA	TRBD1	CASSQAADQGAGKTEAFF	TGTGCCAGCAGCCAAGCCGCTGACCAGGGGGCGGGTAAGACTGAAGCTTTCTTT
TRBV27	TRBJ2-4	NA	NA	CASRGSFKNIQYF	TGTGCCAGCAGGGGGAGTTTCAAAAACATTCAGTACTTC
TRBV5-1	TRBJ2-7	NA	TRBD2	CASSWTSGGEYSYEQYF	TGCGCCAGCAGCTGGACTAGCGGGGGTGAATACTCCTACGAGCAGTACTTC
TRBV10-3	TRBJ2-3	NA	TRBD2	CAISPGAGGPFGTDTQYF	TGTGCCATCAGCCCCGGAGCGGGGGGGCCTTTCGGCACAGATACGCAGTATTTT
TRBV18	TRBJ2-7	NA	TRBD2	CASSPRGGRDEQYF	TGTGCCAGCTCCCCTCGGGGGGGGCGCGACGAGCAGTACTTC
TRBV28	TRBJ2-7	NA	TRBD1	CASSLGTGVYEQYF	TGTGCCAGCAGTTTGGGGACAGGGGTTTACGAGCAGTACTTC
TRBV18	TRBJ1-4	NA	TRBD1	CASSPGQGTNEKLFF	TGTGCCAGCTCACCTGGACAGGGCACTAATGAAAAACTGTTTTTT
TRBV10-1	TRBJ2-2	NA	NA	CASSDRDSDTGELFF	TGCGCCAGCAGCGACAGGGACTCAGACACCGGGGAGCTGTTTTTT
TRBV28	TRBJ2-1	NA	TRBD2	CASSPTSGRSFYNEQFF	TGTGCCAGCAGCCCCACGAGCGGGAGGAGTTTCTACAATGAGCAGTTCTTC
TRBV14	TRBJ1-2	NA	TRBD1	CASSQVSGQGTYGYTF	TGTGCCAGCAGCCAAGTGTCGGGACAGGGGACCTATGGCTACACCTTC
TRBV11-2	TRBJ2-3	NA	NA	CASSLGTDTQYF	TGTGCCAGCAGCTTAGGTACAGATACGCAGTATTTT
TRBV9	TRBJ2-7	once	TRBD1	CASSVGQGFSYEQYF	TGTGCCAGCAGCGTAGGACAGGGTTTTTCCTACGAGCAGTACTTC
TRBV30	TRBJ1-1	few	NA	CAWSARFPGAPAFF	TGTGCCTGGAGTGCCCGGTTCCCAGGTGCACCAGCTTTCTTT
TRBV5-1	TRBJ2-1	NA	NA	CASSLEVSISYNEQFF	TGCGCCAGCAGCTTGGAAGTTAGCATCTCCTACAATGAGCAGTTCTTC
TRBV19	TRBJ2-2	few	NA	CASSMGGHTGELFF	TGTGCCAGTAGTATGGGGGGGCACACCGGGGAGCTGTTTTTT